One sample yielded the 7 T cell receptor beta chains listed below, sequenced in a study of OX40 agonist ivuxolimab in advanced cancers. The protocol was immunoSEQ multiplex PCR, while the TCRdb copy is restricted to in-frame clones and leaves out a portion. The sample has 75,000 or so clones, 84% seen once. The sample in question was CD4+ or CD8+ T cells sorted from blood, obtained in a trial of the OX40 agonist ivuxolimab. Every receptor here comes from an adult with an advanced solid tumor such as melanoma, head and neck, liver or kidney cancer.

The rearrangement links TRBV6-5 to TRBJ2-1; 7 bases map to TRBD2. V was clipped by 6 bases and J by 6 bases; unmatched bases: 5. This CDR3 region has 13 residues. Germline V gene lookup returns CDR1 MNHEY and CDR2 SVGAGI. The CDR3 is CASRLWTSNEQFF. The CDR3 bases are TGTGCCAGCAGACTTTGGACTAGCAATGAGCAGTTCTTC.

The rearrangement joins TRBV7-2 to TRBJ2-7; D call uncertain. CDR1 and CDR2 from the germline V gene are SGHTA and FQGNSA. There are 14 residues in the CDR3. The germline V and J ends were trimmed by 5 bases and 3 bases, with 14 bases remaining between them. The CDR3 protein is CASSHTGGGYEQYF. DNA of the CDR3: TGTGCCAGCAGCCACACCGGCGGCGGCTACGAGCAGTACTTC.

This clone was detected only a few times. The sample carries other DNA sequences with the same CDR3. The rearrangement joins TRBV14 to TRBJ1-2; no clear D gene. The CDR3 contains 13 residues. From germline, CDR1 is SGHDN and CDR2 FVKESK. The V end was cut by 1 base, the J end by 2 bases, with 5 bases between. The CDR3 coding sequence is TGTGCCAGCAGCCAAGCTATAAACTATGGCTACACCTTC. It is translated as CASSQAINYGYTF.

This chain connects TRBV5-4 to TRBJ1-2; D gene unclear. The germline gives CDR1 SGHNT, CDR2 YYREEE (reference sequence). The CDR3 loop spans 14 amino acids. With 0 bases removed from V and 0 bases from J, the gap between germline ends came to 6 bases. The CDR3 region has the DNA TGTGCCAGCAGCTTGGCGGGGTCTAACTATGGCTACACCTTC. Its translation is CASSLAGSNYGYTF.

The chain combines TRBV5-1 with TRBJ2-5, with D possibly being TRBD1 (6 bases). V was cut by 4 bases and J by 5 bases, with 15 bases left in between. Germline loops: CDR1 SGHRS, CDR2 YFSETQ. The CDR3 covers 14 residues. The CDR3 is CASSPRTERETQYF. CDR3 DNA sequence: TGCGCCAGCAGCCCGCGGACAGAGAGGGAGACCCAGTACTTC.

The CDR3 spells CASSRQIQETQYF. The CDR3 DNA reads as TGTGCCAGCAGTCGACAGATCCAAGAGACCCAGTACTTC. The V call is TRBV7-2, the J call TRBJ2-5; D perhaps matches TRBD1 (5 bases). Germline CDR1 reads SGHTA; CDR2 reads FQGNSA. The germline V and J ends were trimmed by 6 bases and 1 base, with 9 bases remaining between them. The CDR3 loop spans 13 amino acids.

The CDR3 DNA reads as TGTGCCAGCAGCCACAACGGCATGAACACTGAAGCTTTCTTT. It codes for CASSHNGMNTEAFF. The V and J genes are TRBV4-2 and TRBJ1-1; D gene ambiguous. This CDR3 comprises 14 residues. Per the germline V gene, CDR1 is LGHNA and CDR2 is YNFKEQ. V shed 3 bases and J shed 0 bases, with 8 bases lying between them.